Each of the 6 T cell receptor beta chains below was sequenced from the same sample in a study of cytomegalovirus exposure and HLA in healthy donors. It was with 60 Vbeta and 13 Jbeta primers that the PCR ran. Some clones are missing from TCRdb's copy, which holds only in-frame ones; the method was immunoSEQ multiplex PCR. The profile shows roughly 130,000 clones, 84% of them singletons. Sequenced input: PBMCs. The receptors come from a man aged 45 to 65 in good health and CMV-seronegative.

V is TRBV19 and J is TRBJ2-5; D unclear. Germline assignment: CDR1 LNHDA and CDR2 SQIVND (reference sequence). CDR3 length: 13 residues. The V gene lost 3 bases and the J gene lost 5 bases, with 10 bases spanning the gap. Written as DNA, the CDR3 is TGTGCCAGTAGTATTCAGGTCCGGGAGACCCAGTACTTC. It yields the protein CASSIQVRETQYF.

This clone was seen more than once but under ten times. V gene TRBV7-2 combines with J gene TRBJ2-7, with 8 positions matching TRBD2. There are 15 residues in the CDR3. With V trimmed by 0 bases and J by 7 bases, 8 bases remained unmatched. Germline V gene lookup returns CDR1 SGHTA and CDR2 FQGNSA. The CDR3 DNA follows: TGTGCCAGCAGCTTAGCCCTCGGACTAGCAGGGGAGCAGTACTTC. Amino acid sequence: CASSLALGLAGEQYF. The variable domain in full, completed from reference TRBV7-2 and TRBJ2-7, reads GAGVSQSPSNKVTEKGKDVELRCDPISGHTALYWYRQSLGQGLEFLIYFQGNSAPDKSGLPSDRFSAERTGGSVSTLTIQRTQQEDSAVYLCASSLALGLAGEQYFGPGTRLTVT.

The V and J genes are TRBV5-4 and TRBJ1-1; the D gene is possibly TRBD1 (6 bases). In germline, CDR1 is SGHNT, CDR2 YYREEE (reference sequence). The CDR3 contains 15 residues. V shed 5 bases and J shed 1 base, with 15 bases lying between them. The chain's CDR3 is CASSSRGAQNTEAFF. CDR3 nucleotide sequence: TGTGCCAGCAGTTCACGGGGGGCTCAGAACACTGAAGCTTTCTTT.

This clone was seen more than once but under ten times. The rearrangement links TRBV18 to TRBJ2-5, with TRBD1 matching over 7 bases. The junction had 11 bases not matched to a gene; V was cut back by 2 bases and J by 5 bases. The CDR3 totals 16 residues. Germline CDR1 is KGHSH and CDR2 is LQKENI. The CDR3 loop is CASSPTHRQGRETQYF. CDR3 nucleotides: TGTGCCAGCTCACCAACGCATCGACAGGGAAGGGAGACCCAGTACTTC.

The chain combines TRBV10-3 with TRBJ2-3; D is uncertain. This CDR3 is 12 amino acids long. V lost 8 bases and J lost 4, with 10 bases in between. The V gene's germline CDR1 is ENHRY and CDR2 SYGVKD. The CDR3 sequence: CAIGLESDTQYF. The CDR3 region has the DNA TGTGCCATCGGCTTGGAGTCAGATACGCAGTATTTT.

The chain joins TRBV7-9 to TRBJ1-1; 7 positions match TRBD1. Germline lookup yields CDR1 SEHNR and CDR2 FQNEAQ (reference sequence). This CDR3 is 15 amino acids long. The V segment lost 3 bases and the J segment 1 base; nucleotides outside the gene matches: 5. DNA of the CDR3: TGTGCCAGCAGCTTCTTGACAGGGAAGAACACTGAAGCTTTCTTT. Translating gives CASSFLTGKNTEAFF.